A selection of T cell receptor beta chains follows, all from one sample in a study of blood T cell repertoires in COVID-19. TCRdb's table, derived via immunoSEQ multiplex PCR, lists solely in-frame clones and lacks some. The sample lists 65,000 to 70,000 clones, 75% to 90% occurring once. Sequencing was performed on peripheral blood. The receptors stem from a man in his forties with COVID-19, enrolled during active disease. Each CDR3 is given without its conserved first and last residue.

CDR3aa | j_gene | v_gene
ASSRGTPPSTDTQY | TRBJ2-3 | TRBV18
ASSPDREAGELF | TRBJ2-2 | TRBV5-1
ASSHRIDRSAGELF | TRBJ2-2 | TRBV5-6
ASSSGTGGNEKLF | TRBJ1-4 | TRBV5-1
ASSSQVFDRYNEQF | TRBJ2-1 | TRBV6-5
ASSWGSGGTTDTQY | TRBJ2-3 | TRBV28
ASSFNGLYGYT | TRBJ1-2 | TRBV27
ASSSLGPAGGYT | TRBJ1-2 | TRBV4-1
ASSQFVLADNEQF | TRBJ2-1 | TRBV3-1/TRBV3-2
ASGATNQPQH | TRBJ1-5 | TRBV3-1/TRBV3-2
ASSIGTANEKLF | TRBJ1-4 | TRBV5-1
ASINPGDPYNEQF | TRBJ2-1 | TRBV5-4
ASTAWIQAAYEQY | TRBJ2-7 | TRBV5-6
ASSRTGGNTIY | TRBJ1-3 | TRBV6-1
ASSQFSGDTDTQY | TRBJ2-3 | TRBV14
ASSGEAGYT | TRBJ1-2 | TRBV2
ASSRDRGFDEQY | TRBJ2-7 | TRBV2
ASSLGGAYGYT | TRBJ1-2 | TRBV28
ASSQVFGGNTEAF | TRBJ1-1 | TRBV3-1/TRBV3-2
ASSPDRMSYNEQF | TRBJ2-1 | TRBV6-4
ASSMGVVRKISNQPQH | TRBJ1-5 | TRBV19
ASSERTSGSEQF | TRBJ2-1 | TRBV6-1
ASSGLPGQGATGELF | TRBJ2-2 | TRBV14
ASSLVQGDTEAF | TRBJ1-1 | TRBV7-8
ASSSPLSIGGGRGETQY | TRBJ2-5 | TRBV5-1
ASSLMRGTVNEKLF | TRBJ1-4 | TRBV5-1
ASTLTGPQETQY | TRBJ2-5 | TRBV6-5
ASSPLRGGDGYT | TRBJ1-2 | TRBV3-1/TRBV3-2
ASSDSGFQPQH | TRBJ1-5 | TRBV2
ASSIWSDDIYEQY | TRBJ2-7 | TRBV19
ATSKTGTEGEKLF | TRBJ1-4 | TRBV15
ASSFRGAGQPQH | TRBJ1-5 | TRBV6-5
ASSLTGEAGANVLT | TRBJ2-6 | TRBV7-6
ASRRAGGEETQY | TRBJ2-5 | TRBV6-6
ASSYEGDTDTQY | TRBJ2-3 | TRBV7-9